This T cell receptor beta chain was identified in a study of tissue T cells after allogeneic stem cell transplantation. Study findings and constraints: Which tissue TCRs were alloreactive or antigen-specific was not determined. Some clones might be persisting host cells. Across patients, clones rarely overlapped, yet motif clusters were shared tissue-specifically.

The V gene's germline CDR1 is KGHTA and CDR2 FRNEEI. The J segment lost 0 bases and the V segment lost 1 base, leaving 1 base of the junction unmatched. The CDR3 length is 15 residues. This clone was seen more than once but under ten times. Its antigen remains unknown. Gene names and germline refer to mouse. Read data end 1 residue before the CDR3 end; the end is taken from the germline J gene. Time point denoted: mouse harvest day 7 after allogeneic transplant. The graft held 10^6 splenic CD5+ T cells and 10^7 T-cell-depleted bone marrow cells. The repertoire was sequenced with immunoSEQ multiplex PCR; TCRdb's copy has only in-frame clones and lacks some. The sample shows more than 10,000 clones, more than 30% of them seen only once.

The TCR comes from a female BALB/c mouse given C57BL/6 T cells with graft-versus-host disease after an allogeneic hematopoietic cell transplant. Sequenced: skin. This rearrangement joins TRBV24 to TRBJ2-3, with 7 nucleotides matching TRBD2. The CDR3 here is CASSLFGGSAETLYF. The sequenced part of the CDR3 DNA is TGTGCCAGCAGTCTGTTTGGGGGGAGTGCAGAAACGCTGTAT.